Listed here are 27 T cell receptor beta chains from one sample, sequenced in a study of cytomegalovirus exposure and HLA in healthy donors. Use of 60 Vbeta and 13 Jbeta primers characterized the PCR. Profiled with immunoSEQ multiplex PCR; TCRdb holds only in-frame clones, not every one. This table holds fewer than 200,000 clones, approximately 78% found once. Sequencing was performed on PBMCs. These receptors originate from a woman under 30 in good health and CMV-seronegative.

The chain employs TRBV4-3 and TRBJ2-3; TRBD2 agrees at 11 bases. The CDR3 loop spans 16 amino acids. CDR1 and CDR2 from the germline V gene are LGHNA and YSLEER. Germline trimming cut 2 bases from V and 8 bases from J; bases unmatched to any gene: 9. The CDR3 loop reads CASSQRAGTSGPTQYF. CDR3 DNA sequence: TGCGCCAGCAGCCAACGGGCCGGGACTAGCGGACCTACGCAGTATTTT.

For this clone: Other DNA sequences in this sample translate to the same CDR3. The V and J genes are TRBV28 and TRBJ2-7; the D is unclear. The CDR3 sequence is 12 residues long. Germline V gives CDR1 MDHEN, CDR2 SYDVKM. V was cut by 4 bases and J by 1 base, with 5 bases left in between. DNA for the CDR3: TGTGCCAGCAGTTGGCCTTCCTACGAGCAGTACTTC. Protein sequence: CASSWPSYEQYF.

This clone has only one observation. This sequence joins TRBV6-6 and TRBJ2-7; 10 positions agree with TRBD2. The CDR3 loop spans 16 amino acids. Germline trimming cut 4 bases from V and 2 bases from J; bases unmatched to any gene: 8. Germline CDR1 MNHNY, CDR2 SVGAGI (reference sequence). Here the CDR3 reads CASSFPGLAVTYEQYF. CDR3 nucleotides: TGTGCCAGCAGTTTCCCCGGACTAGCGGTAACCTACGAGCAGTACTTC.

The CDR3 reads CASSQDTHRGRALGNEKLFF. CDR3 bases: TGCGCCAGCAGCCAAGACACGCACAGGGGGCGCGCTCTCGGTAATGAAAAACTGTTTTTT. V is TRBV4-3 and J is TRBJ1-4, with 9 bases aligning to TRBD1. V trimming: 0 bases; J trimming: 4 bases; junction bases outside the gene matches: 15. The CDR3 sequence is 20 residues long. Germline V gene data show CDR1 as LGHNA and CDR2 as YSLEER.

The chain is built from TRBV6-6 and TRBJ2-4, with TRBD1 matching over 7 bases. Germline loops: CDR1 MNHNY, CDR2 SVGAGI (reference sequence). With 2 bases clipped from V and 0 bases from J, the junction kept 4 bases outside the gene matches. CDR3 size: 16 residues. The CDR3 loop is CASSYGDSLAKNIQYF. In nucleotides, the CDR3 is TGTGCCAGCAGTTACGGGGACAGTCTAGCCAAAAACATTCAGTACTTC.

The chain links TRBV6-5 to TRBJ1-1, with 11 nucleotides matching TRBD1. This CDR3 has 12 amino acids. With V trimmed by 6 bases and J by 12 bases, 6 bases remained unmatched. CDR1 is MNHEY, CDR2 SVGAGI, per germline. CDR3: CASSGRTGGSFF. The CDR3 coding sequence is TGTGCCAGCAGCGGTAGGACAGGGGGCTCTTTCTTT.

The CDR3 sequence: CASSPGLAVRGDTQYF. DNA of the CDR3: TGTGCCAGCTCACCAGGACTAGCGGTCCGGGGAGATACGCAGTATTTT. The V gene is TRBV18, the J gene TRBJ2-3, with 10 bases fitting TRBD2. The CDR3 is 16 residues long. The trim removed 2 bases at V and 5 bases at J, leaving 7 bases unmatched. CDR1 and CDR2 (germline): KGHSH, LQKENI.

This clone showed up just a few times. The genes are TRBV27 and TRBJ1-5; D uncertain. V lost 2 bases and J lost 0, with 8 bases in between. The CDR3 sequence is 15 residues long. In germline, CDR1 is MNHEY, CDR2 SMNVEV (reference sequence). The CDR3 reads CASSLRGYSNQPQHF. CDR3 in DNA: TGTGCCAGCAGTTTACGCGGGTATAGCAATCAGCCCCAGCATTTT.

V is TRBV4-2 and J is TRBJ2-1; D is ambiguous. CDR3 length equals 16 residues. V lost 0 bases and J 4 bases, leaving 13 bases between the germline ends. Germline V lookup: CDR1 LGHNA, CDR2 YNFKEQ. This CDR3 is CASSQDGLESYNEQFF. The DNA for the CDR3 is TGTGCCAGCAGCCAAGATGGTTTAGAGTCTTACAATGAGCAGTTCTTC.

The chain couples TRBV30 to TRBJ2-2; 10 positions agree with TRBD1. CDR1 and CDR2 (germline): GTSNPN, SVGIG (reference sequence). Losses at the gene ends were 0 bases for V and 6 bases for J; bases not matched to a gene: 1. The CDR3 is 14 amino acids. The DNA for the CDR3 is TGTGCCTGGAGTGTAGGACAGGGGGCCGGGGAGCTGTTTTTT. Encoded protein: CAWSVGQGAGELFF.

This clone was seen only a few times. The CDR3 is CASSRTGTGAHYTF. The CDR3 bases are TGTGCCAGCAGCCGGACCGGGACAGGGGCACACTACACCTTC. V and J are TRBV4-2 and TRBJ1-2; 10 bases align to TRBD1. V trimming: 4 bases; J trimming: 10 bases; junction bases outside the gene matches: 9. Germline V gives CDR1 LGHNA, CDR2 YNFKEQ. The CDR3 totals 14 residues.

In this sample, this clone turned up many times. The CDR3 DNA reads TGTGCCAGCAGTTCCCAGCGGGAGGGGGTCTCGGGTAATGAGCAGTTCTTC. Encoded protein: CASSSQREGVSGNEQFF. This chain joins TRBV28 and TRBJ2-1; 10 positions agree with TRBD2. This CDR3 contains 17 residues. Unmatched junction bases numbered 13, after V lost 4 bases and J lost 7 bases. In germline, CDR1 is MDHEN, CDR2 SYDVKM.

The chain joins TRBV13 to TRBJ2-1; 10 bases agree with TRBD2. CDR1 is PRHDT, CDR2 FYEKMQ, per germline (reference sequence). There are 17 residues in the CDR3. The ends lost 0 bases at V and 9 bases at J; junction bases unmatched: 11. CDR3 in DNA: TGTGCCAGCAGCTTAGGGGACCTAGCGGGAGCGGGGGGTGAGCAGTTCTTC. Amino acids: CASSLGDLAGAGGEQFF.

CDR3 protein: CASSYLYYTEAFF. In nucleotides, the CDR3 is TGTGCCAGCAGTTACTTGTACTACACTGAAGCTTTCTTT. The gene calls are TRBV6-5 and TRBJ1-1; D remains ambiguous. Between the trimmed V and J ends, which lost 1 base and 3 bases, there was a span of 6 bases. The CDR3 runs 13 residues. Looked up from germline, CDR1 is MNHEY and CDR2 is SVGAGI.

This chain links TRBV4-1 with TRBJ2-1; 15 bases line up with TRBD2. The germline V gene encodes CDR1 MGHRA and CDR2 YSYEKL. The CDR3 covers 16 residues. Trimming cost V 4 bases and J 15 bases; bases outside gene matches: 13. CDR3 sequence reads: CASSPIGRTSGRDGFF. CDR3 in DNA: TGCGCCAGCAGCCCGATAGGACGGACTAGCGGGAGGGATGGGTTCTTC.

The V and J genes are TRBV28 and TRBJ1-1, with TRBD1 matching 7 bases. V lost 1 base, J lost 8 bases, and 7 bases stayed unmatched. The CDR3 covers 14 residues. Germline values: CDR1 MDHEN, CDR2 SYDVKM. The CDR3 DNA follows: TGTGCCAGCAGTTTATCGGGACAGAGCATCGAAGCTTTCTTT. This translates into CASSLSGQSIEAFF. Complete variable domain (other parts from reference TRBV28 and TRBJ1-1): DVKVTQSSRYLVKRTGEKVFLECVQDMDHENMFWYRQDPGLGLRLIYFSYDVKMKEKGDIPEGYSVSREKKERFSLILESASTNQTSMYLCASSLSGQSIEAFFGQGTRLTVV.

Only a few counts were recorded for this clone. V usage is TRBV4-2 and J usage is TRBJ2-7; tentative D call: TRBD2 (5 bases). Germline lookup yields CDR1 LGHNA and CDR2 YNFKEQ. This CDR3 comprises 18 residues. Trimming took 0 bases from V and 4 from J, leaving 22 bases between them. The CDR3 protein is CASSQDSGNGAETYEQYF. The DNA for the CDR3 is TGTGCCAGCAGCCAAGATTCCGGAAACGGAGCGGAGACATACGAGCAGTACTTC.

V gene TRBV7-9 combines with J gene TRBJ1-4; 7 bases fit TRBD1. Losses at the gene ends were 5 bases for V and 4 bases for J; bases not matched to a gene: 10. Germline CDR1 is SEHNR and CDR2 is FQNEAQ (reference sequence). This CDR3 comprises 16 residues. DNA for the CDR3: TGTGCCAGCAGCCAGATAGGGACAGTCTATAATGAAAAACTGTTTTTT. The encoded protein is CASSQIGTVYNEKLFF.

As regards this clone: Other DNA sequences in the sample encode the same CDR3. The CDR3 spells CASSPSRDTEAFF. CDR3 nucleotide sequence: TGTGCCAGCTCACCTTCTCGAGACACTGAAGCTTTCTTT. The chain joins TRBV18 to TRBJ1-1; D is uncertain. The CDR3 runs to 13 residues. V lost 3 bases, J lost 3 bases, and 8 bases lay in between. CDR1 and CDR2 from the germline V gene are KGHSH and LQKENI.

The gene calls are TRBV4-2 and TRBJ2-3; 9 bases agree with TRBD2. The germline CDR1 and CDR2 sequences are LGHNA and YNFKEQ. The junction had 12 bases not matched to a gene; V was cut back by 4 bases and J by 4 bases. CDR3 size: 17 residues. The CDR3 DNA sequence: TGTGCCAGCAGCCCCGCCGAGGGTAGCGGGAGTGCAGATACGCAGTATTTT. Protein sequence: CASSPAEGSGSADTQYF.

This sequence joins TRBV18 and TRBJ2-1; 12 nucleotides align to TRBD2. The germline V gene has CDR1 KGHSH and CDR2 LQKENI. J was trimmed by 5 bases and V by 1 base; bases with no gene match: 3. The CDR3 runs 16 residues. In nucleotides, the CDR3 is TGTGCCAGCTCACCACTCCTAGCGGGAGGGAACAATGAGCAGTTCTTC. Residues: CASSPLLAGGNNEQFF.

This clone was detected once. This sequence joins TRBV14 and TRBJ1-1; D is undetermined. In germline, CDR1 is SGHDN, CDR2 FVKESK. Trimming cost V 6 bases and J 4 bases, with 15 bases left between them. The CDR3 consists of 14 residues. DNA for the CDR3: TGTGCCAGCAGTCGAGGGTATTGGAGCACTGAAGCTTTCTTT. Translating it yields CASSRGYWSTEAFF.

The CDR3 spells CASSDASGGTDTQYF. Here the CDR3 DNA reads TGTGCCAGCAGTGACGCGTCAGGGGGCACAGATACGCAGTATTTT. This chain links TRBV6-4 with TRBJ2-3; D is possibly TRBD1 (6 bases). Germline loops: CDR1 MRHNA, CDR2 SNTAGT. This CDR3 comprises 15 residues. V shed 2 bases and J shed 1 base, with 10 bases lying between them.

With regard to this clone: The sample carries other DNA sequences with the same CDR3. The DNA for the CDR3 is TGCGCCAGCAGCTTGGCGGGGGGGGAGACCCAGTACTTC. This encodes CASSLAGGETQYF. This chain links TRBV5-1 with TRBJ2-5, with 8 nucleotides matching TRBD2. The ends lost 0 bases at V and 5 bases at J; junction bases unmatched: 0. The CDR3 has 13 amino acids. Per germline, CDR1 SGHRS and CDR2 YFSETQ. The full variable domain, rest sourced from reference TRBV5-1 and TRBJ2-5, is KAGVTQTPRYLIKTRGQQVTLSCSPISGHRSVSWYQQTPGQGLQFLFEYFSETQRNKGNFPGRFSGRQFSNSRSEMNVSTLELGDSALYLCASSLAGGETQYFGPGTRLLVL.

V gene TRBV15 combines with J gene TRBJ1-1; weak D call: TRBD1 (5 bases). Trimming took off 1 base at V and 0 bases at J, with 12 bases between the two ends. This CDR3 region has 16 residues. The germline V gene has CDR1 LNHNV and CDR2 YYDKDF (reference sequence). Here the CDR3 DNA reads TGTGCCACCAGCAGAGGCGGGGGTCTAATGAACACTGAAGCTTTCTTT. This encodes CATSRGGGLMNTEAFF.

The chain recombines TRBV5-1 with TRBJ2-1; tentatively, D is TRBD1 (5 bases). V was clipped by 4 bases and J by 7 bases, with 24 bases between them. The CDR3 has 17 amino acids. CDR1 is SGHRS, CDR2 YFSETQ, per germline. CDR3 nucleotide sequence: TGCGCCAGCAGCCCCCCTAAAGTGGGAACAGGTACGAATGAGCAGTTCTTC. Its translation: CASSPPKVGTGTNEQFF.

This clone was found once. The CDR3 DNA reads as TGTGCCAGCAGAGTACACGCCACCGGGGAGCTGTTTTTT. Translation gives CASRVHATGELFF. The chain links TRBV2 to TRBJ2-2, with D hard to call. The V gene's germline CDR1 is SNHLY and CDR2 FYNNEI. The CDR3 loop spans 13 amino acids. With 6 bases removed from V and 4 bases from J, the gap between germline ends came to 9 bases.